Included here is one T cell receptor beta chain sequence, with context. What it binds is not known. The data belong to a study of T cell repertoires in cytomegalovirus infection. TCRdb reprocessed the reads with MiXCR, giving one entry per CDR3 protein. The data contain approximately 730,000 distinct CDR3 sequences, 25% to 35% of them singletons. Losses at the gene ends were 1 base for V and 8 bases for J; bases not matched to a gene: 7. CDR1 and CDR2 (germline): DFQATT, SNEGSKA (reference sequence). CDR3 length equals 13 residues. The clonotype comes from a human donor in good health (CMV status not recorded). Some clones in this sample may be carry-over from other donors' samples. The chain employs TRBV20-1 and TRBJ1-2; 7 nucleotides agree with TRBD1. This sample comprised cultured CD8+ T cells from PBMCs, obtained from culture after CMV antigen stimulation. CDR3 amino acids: CSARVEGAYGYTF. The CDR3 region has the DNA TGCAGTGCTAGAGTGGAGGGGGCTTACGGCTACACCTTC.